Sequencing of this T cell receptor (beta chain) was carried out in a study of cytomegalovirus exposure and HLA in healthy donors. It was with 60 Vbeta and 13 Jbeta primers that the PCR ran. Clones were sequenced by immunoSEQ multiplex PCR, and TCRdb holds only the in-frame ones, with some missing. The table lists approximately 97,000 clones, 75% to 90% of them singletons, with around 2.6% in the top ten. V trimming: 4 bases; J trimming: 9 bases; junction bases outside the gene matches: 5. The CDR3 is 14 residues long. Germline assignment: CDR1 LNHDA and CDR2 SQIVND (reference sequence). The clonotype originates from a middle-aged man in good health and CMV-seronegative. The sample was PBMCs. The chain links TRBV19 to TRBJ2-1; 11 nucleotides match TRBD2. The CDR3 is CASSTSGGRSEQFF. The CDR3 region has the DNA TGTGCCAGTAGTACTAGCGGGGGGAGATCTGAGCAGTTCTTC. The full variable domain, with the rest looked up from reference TRBV19 and TRBJ2-1, is DGGITQSPKYLFRKEGQNVTLSCEQNLNHDAMYWYRQDPGQGLRLIYYSQIVNDFQKGDIAEGYSVSREKKESFPLTVTSAQKNPTAFYLCASSTSGGRSEQFFGPGTRLTVL.